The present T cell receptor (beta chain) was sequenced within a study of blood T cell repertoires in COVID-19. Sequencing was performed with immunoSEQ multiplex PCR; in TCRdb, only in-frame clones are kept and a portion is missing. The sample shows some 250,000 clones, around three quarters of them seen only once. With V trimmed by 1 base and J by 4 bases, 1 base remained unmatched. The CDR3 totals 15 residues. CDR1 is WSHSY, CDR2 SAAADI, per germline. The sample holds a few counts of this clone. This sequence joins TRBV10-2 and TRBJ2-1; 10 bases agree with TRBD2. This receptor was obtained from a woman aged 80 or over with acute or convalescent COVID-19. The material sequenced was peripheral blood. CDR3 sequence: CASSEFSGGYNEQFF. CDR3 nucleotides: TGCGCCAGCAGTGAGTTTAGCGGGGGGTACAATGAGCAGTTCTTC.